The next 14 T cell receptor beta chains were all read from a single sample in a study of PD-1 blockade in classical Hodgkin lymphoma. Time point denoted: newly diagnosed, previously untreated cHL patient sample. Sequenced by immunoSEQ multiplex PCR; TCRdb stores in-frame clones only, minus some. The sample lists under 80,000 clones, about 93% occurring once. Sample: peripheral blood mononuclear cells (PBMCs). Every receptor here comes from a human donor with classical Hodgkin lymphoma.

The V and J genes are TRBV10-2 and TRBJ1-1, with D tentatively TRBD1 (5 bases). V was trimmed by 7 bases and J by 6 bases, leaving 9 bases between them. The CDR3 sequence is 11 residues long. Germline V gene lookup returns CDR1 WSHSY and CDR2 SAAADI. CDR3 in amino acids: CASTRGSEAFF. The DNA of the CDR3 is TGCGCCAGCACCCGGGGGTCTGAAGCTTTCTTT.

The V gene is TRBV7-9, the J gene TRBJ1-4, with 10 bases that match TRBD1. With 5 bases clipped from V and 8 bases from J, the junction kept 8 bases outside the gene matches. CDR1 is SEHNR, CDR2 FQNEAQ, per germline (reference sequence). CDR3 length: 15 residues. Here the CDR3 DNA reads TGTGCCAGCAGCCTTACCGGGACAGGGGAGGAAAAACTGTTTTTT. Its protein product is CASSLTGTGEEKLFF.

This clone showed up just once. V is TRBV5-5 and J is TRBJ1-4; D remains ambiguous. V lost 5 bases and J 7 bases, leaving 18 bases between the germline ends. Germline assignment: CDR1 SGHKS and CDR2 YYEKEE (reference sequence). CDR3 length equals 15 residues. Written as DNA, the CDR3 is TGTGCCAGCAGTCTGGATGGCACGAAAGGTGAAAAACTGTTTTTT. As protein: CASSLDGTKGEKLFF.

J is TRBJ2-2 and V is TRBV2; TRBD1 or TRBD2 may be the D gene (5 bases each). Germline CDR1 SNHLY, CDR2 FYNNEI. V was clipped by 3 bases and J by 2 bases, with 13 bases between them. The CDR3 has 16 residues. The CDR3 sequence is CASSDMGPSNTGELFF. The CDR3 region has the DNA TGTGCCAGCAGTGATATGGGACCCAGCAACACCGGGGAGCTGTTTTTT. Supplemented by reference TRBV2 and TRBJ2-2, the full variable domain reads EPEVTQTPSHQVTQMGQEVILRCVPISNHLYFYWYRQILGQKVEFLVSFYNNEISEKSEIFDDQFSVERPDGSNFTLKIRSTKLEDSAMYFCASSDMGPSNTGELFFGEGSRLTVL.

This chain joins TRBV7-6 and TRBJ2-5; D is perhaps TRBD1 (5 bases). From germline, CDR1 is SGHVS and CDR2 FNYEAQ. V was cut by 4 bases and J by 7 bases, with 13 bases left in between. The CDR3 loop spans 13 amino acids. In nucleotides, the CDR3 is TGTGCCAGCAGCTCGTACCAGGGTCGGACCCAGTACTTC. Protein sequence: CASSSYQGRTQYF.

The chain carries TRBV28 and TRBJ1-5; D perhaps matches TRBD1 (5 bases). The CDR3 has 15 residues. Trimming left V 8 bases short and J 0 bases short, with 14 bases between. Germline V gives CDR1 MDHEN, CDR2 SYDVKM. Here the CDR3 reads CASSTSGYSNQPQHF. In DNA, the CDR3 is TGTGCCAGCTCCACCTCAGGGTATAGCAATCAGCCCCAGCATTTT.

The V call is TRBV28, the J call TRBJ1-5, with D tentatively TRBD1 (5 bases). V lost 6 bases and J lost 5, with 11 bases in between. In germline, CDR1 is MDHEN, CDR2 SYDVKM. This CDR3 has 13 amino acids. The CDR3 loop is CASSYRSHQPQHF. The CDR3 DNA sequence: TGTGCCAGCAGCTACAGGTCTCATCAGCCCCAGCATTTT.

V and J are TRBV30 and TRBJ2-3; tentatively, D is TRBD1 (6 bases). The V gene's germline CDR1 is GTSNPN and CDR2 SVGIG (reference sequence). This CDR3 contains 13 residues. Deletions cut 2 bases from V and 1 base from J, with 7 bases between. CDR3 region: CAWSSGGTDTQYF. Here the CDR3 DNA reads TGTGCCTGGAGTTCAGGGGGCACAGATACGCAGTATTTT.

The chain carries TRBV29-1 and TRBJ2-7, with D perhaps TRBD2 (5 bases). This CDR3 has 11 amino acids. CDR1 is SQVTM, CDR2 ANQGSEA, per germline. Trimming left V 4 bases short and J 5 bases short, with 9 bases between. CDR3 region: CSVGFGNEQYF. The CDR3 bases are TGCAGCGTTGGTTTCGGGAACGAGCAGTACTTC.

This chain links TRBV27 with TRBJ2-3; TRBD2 might be the D (6 bases). Trimming left V 7 bases short and J 1 base short, with 12 bases between. CDR1 is MNHEY and CDR2 is SMNVEV in the germline V gene (reference sequence). The CDR3 contains 14 residues. Written as DNA, the CDR3 is TGTGCCAGCACCGGGTGGGGGGGCACAGATACGCAGTATTTT. It is translated as CASTGWGGTDTQYF.

The J gene is TRBJ2-7, the V gene TRBV6-6, with D perhaps assigned TRBD1 or TRBD2 (6 bases each). Trimming stripped 3 bases from V and 2 bases from J, with 14 bases between. CDR3 length equals 15 residues. Germline V gene sequence: CDR1 MNHNY, CDR2 SVGAGI (reference sequence). CDR3 loop: CASSYKGGGTYEQYF. For the CDR3, the DNA is TGTGCCAGCAGTTATAAGGGGGGAGGTACCTACGAGCAGTACTTC.

The chain links TRBV27 to TRBJ2-1, with TRBD2 matching over 8 bases. The CDR3 runs 15 residues. Trimming removed 5 bases from V and 9 bases from J; junction bases left unmatched: 12. Germline-derived CDR1 and CDR2 are MNHEY and SMNVEV (reference sequence). The CDR3 DNA follows: TGTGCCAGCAGTGGGGCAGCGGGAGAATGGGGTGAGCAGTTCTTC. Translating it yields CASSGAAGEWGEQFF.

The chain is built from TRBV7-9 and TRBJ1-5; the match to TRBD1 covers 10 bases. Germline V gene sequence: CDR1 SEHNR, CDR2 FQNEAQ (reference sequence). V trimming: 4 bases; J trimming: 5 bases; junction bases outside the gene matches: 2. The CDR3 spans 14 residues. The CDR3 coding sequence is TGTGCCAGCAGCTGGGACAGGGGCGATCAGCCCCAGCATTTT. It yields the protein CASSWDRGDQPQHF.

This chain joins TRBV7-2 and TRBJ2-7; D is perhaps TRBD2 (7 bases). The CDR3 spans 15 residues. Per the germline V gene, CDR1 is SGHTA and CDR2 is FQGNSA. With 6 bases removed from V and 3 bases from J, the gap between germline ends came to 18 bases. The CDR3, as DNA: TGTGCCAGCAGGATAGCAGGCGGGGGCTACTACGAGCAGTACTTC. It encodes CASRIAGGGYYEQYF.